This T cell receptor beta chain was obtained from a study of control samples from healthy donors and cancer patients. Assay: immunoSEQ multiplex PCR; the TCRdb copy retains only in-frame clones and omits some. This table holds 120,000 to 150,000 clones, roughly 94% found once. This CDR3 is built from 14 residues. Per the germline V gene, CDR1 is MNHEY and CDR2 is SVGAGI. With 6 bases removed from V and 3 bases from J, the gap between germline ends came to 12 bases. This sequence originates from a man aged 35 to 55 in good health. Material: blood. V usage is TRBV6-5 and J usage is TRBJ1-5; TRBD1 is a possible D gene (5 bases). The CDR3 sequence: CASRTRQYNQPQHF. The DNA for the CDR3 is TGTGCCAGCAGAACGAGACAGTACAATCAGCCCCAGCATTTT.